What follows are 22 T cell receptor beta chains derived from one specimen sequenced in a study of blood T cell repertoires in COVID-19. Sequencing was performed with immunoSEQ multiplex PCR; in TCRdb, only in-frame clones are kept and a portion is missing. The sample contains roughly 330,000 clones, roughly 86% of which appear only once. Sequenced material: PBMCs or T cells enriched from blood (not recorded which). The receptors shown here come from a woman aged 25 to 39 who had recovered from COVID-19.

The rearrangement uses TRBV2 and TRBJ1-3; weak D call: TRBD1 (6 bases). The V gene's germline CDR1 is SNHLY and CDR2 FYNNEI. The germline V and J ends were trimmed by 7 bases and 0 bases, with 13 bases remaining between them. CDR3 size: 15 residues. CDR3 in DNA: TGTGCCAGCACGCGGAACAGGGTCTCTGGAAACACCATATATTTT. The encoded protein is CASTRNRVSGNTIYF.

The CDR3 here is CASRGDRGREWRGYTF. The CDR3 bases are TGTGCCAGCAGAGGCGACAGGGGGCGAGAATGGCGAGGCTACACCTTC. The rearrangement uses TRBV28 and TRBJ1-2, with 10 bases identical to TRBD1. The trim removed 6 bases at V and 8 bases at J, leaving 15 bases unmatched. CDR3 length: 16 amino acids. The germline V gene has CDR1 MDHEN and CDR2 SYDVKM.

V usage is TRBV5-1 and J usage is TRBJ2-1; 11 bases match TRBD2. Germline CDR1 and CDR2: SGHRS and YFSETQ. CDR3 length equals 15 residues. Trimming at V came to 3 bases and at J to 3 bases, leaving 2 bases not matched to a gene. The CDR3 loop reads CASSWGLADYNEQFF. CDR3 DNA: TGCGCCAGCAGCTGGGGACTAGCGGACTACAATGAGCAGTTCTTC.

The chain employs TRBV6-2 or TRBV6-3 and TRBJ1-1, with TRBD1 matching 8 bases. The length of the CDR3 is 18 residues. CDR1 and CDR2 (germline): MNHEY, SVGEGT. The trim removed 5 bases at V and 6 bases at J, leaving 20 bases unmatched. CDR3 region: CASSPFYLRGQGNPEAFF. The DNA for the CDR3 is TGTGCCAGCAGTCCCTTTTACCTCAGGGGGCAGGGGAATCCTGAAGCTTTCTTT.

CDR3 loop: CASSLAGGPNRVRESVQYF. The CDR3 DNA is TGCGCCAGCAGCTTGGCCGGAGGCCCGAATCGAGTCCGGGAAAGCGTTCAGTACTTC. The chain recombines TRBV5-1 with TRBJ2-4; D possibly corresponds to TRBD2 (5 bases). CDR3 size: 19 residues. Germline loops: CDR1 SGHRS, CDR2 YFSETQ. The V end lost 0 bases, the J end lost 11 bases, and 30 bases lay between the germline ends.

This chain connects TRBV28 to TRBJ1-2, with TRBD1 identical over 10 bases. Trimming at V came to 5 bases and at J to 8 bases, leaving 17 bases not matched to a gene. CDR3 size: 17 residues. CDR1 is MDHEN, CDR2 SYDVKM, per germline. DNA for the CDR3: TGTGCCAGCAGTCTAACCCCCACCGGGACAGGGGTCGAGGGCTACACCTTC. This translates into CASSLTPTGTGVEGYTF.

The rearrangement joins TRBV28 to TRBJ1-2, with 7 bases that match TRBD1. Germline CDR1 MDHEN, CDR2 SYDVKM. V shed 5 bases, J shed 5 bases, and the junction held 11 bases outside the gene matches. The CDR3 runs 15 residues. CDR3 DNA: TGTGCCAGCAGTACCACGACAGGGACGGATTATGGCTACACCTTC. Residues: CASSTTTGTDYGYTF.

The J gene is TRBJ1-1, the V gene TRBV19; 7 positions match TRBD1. V gave up 8 bases and J gave up 7 bases; unmatched junction bases: 10. The CDR3 contains 13 residues. From germline, CDR1 is LNHDA and CDR2 SQIVND (reference sequence). CDR3 nucleotides: TGTGCCAGTGTTACCGGACAGGATCGTGAAGCTTTCTTT. This codes for CASVTGQDREAFF.

This clone appeared many times. The J gene is TRBJ1-6, the V gene TRBV7-9; D is ambiguous. This CDR3 contains 12 residues. The V end lost 3 bases, the J end lost 7 bases, and 4 bases lay between the germline ends. The germline gives CDR1 SEHNR, CDR2 FQNEAQ (reference sequence). For the CDR3, the DNA is TGTGCCAGCAGCTTCCCGAATTCACCCCTCCACTTT. Amino acids: CASSFPNSPLHF.

V and J are TRBV21-1 and TRBJ2-5; whether TRBD2, the table's D call, matches the DNA was not checked. TRBV21-1 is termed a pseudogene. This CDR3 spans 14 amino acids. The CDR3 spells CARKTGGGWETQYF. The CDR3 DNA follows: TGTGCCAGGAAAACCGGGGGGGGATGGGAGACCCAGTACTTC.

The rearrangement links TRBV6-5 to TRBJ1-2; 7 bases map to TRBD1. Germline loops: CDR1 MNHEY, CDR2 SVGAGI. The length of the CDR3 is 13 residues. After removal of 5 bases from V and 8 bases from J, the junction contained 8 bases not matched to a gene. CDR3 in DNA: TGTGCCAGCAGTATCAACAGGGGAGTCGGCTACACCTTC. Its translation is CASSINRGVGYTF.

This clone was observed once. The genes are TRBV4-2 and TRBJ2-3; 8 nucleotides align to TRBD2. The V and J ends lost 0 bases and 3 bases, in that order; junction bases with no gene match: 11. This CDR3 is built from 18 residues. In germline, CDR1 is LGHNA, CDR2 YNFKEQ. The CDR3 is CASSQEGSSGYDTDTQYF. In DNA form, the CDR3 reads TGTGCCAGCAGCCAAGAAGGGTCTAGCGGGTATGATACAGATACGCAGTATTTT.

The chain carries TRBV7-6 and TRBJ2-5; possible D gene TRBD1, 6 bases. The CDR3 loop spans 15 amino acids. Per the germline V gene, CDR1 is SGHVS and CDR2 is FNYEAQ. Trimming cost V 7 bases and J 5 bases, with 20 bases left between them. CDR3 sequence reads: CASTKQGGYGETQYF. The CDR3 region has the DNA TGTGCCAGCACCAAACAAGGGGGTTACGGGGAGACCCAGTACTTC.

The sample holds one count of this clone. The chain joins TRBV6-5 to TRBJ1-1; 11 bases are a match to TRBD1. The CDR3 runs 14 residues. Germline V gene lookup returns CDR1 MNHEY and CDR2 SVGAGI. J was trimmed by 10 bases and V by 4 bases; bases with no gene match: 8. Written as DNA, the CDR3 is TGTGCCAGCAGTTCTCGGGACAGGGGGATGAGAGCTTTCTTT. This gives the protein CASSSRDRGMRAFF.

V and J are TRBV29-1 and TRBJ2-7; possible D gene TRBD1, 6 bases. The CDR3 is made up of 11 amino acids. V was clipped by 6 bases and J by 6 bases, with 12 bases between them. Germline V gene lookup returns CDR1 SQVTM and CDR2 ANQGSEA. CDR3 loop: CSVDTGIEQYF. CDR3 coding DNA: TGCAGCGTCGATACAGGGATCGAGCAGTACTTC.

The chain carries TRBV10-2 and TRBJ2-3; TRBD1 aligns across 9 bases. CDR3 length: 14 residues. The germline gives CDR1 WSHSY, CDR2 SAAADI. Losses at the gene ends were 5 bases for V and 3 bases for J; bases not matched to a gene: 3. CDR3 nucleotides: TGCGCCAGCAGTTGGACAGGGGCTACAGATACGCAGTATTTT. Amino acids: CASSWTGATDTQYF.

This sequence joins TRBV7-9 and TRBJ1-2, with 8 bases aligning to TRBD1. The CDR3 totals 16 residues. Unmatched junction bases numbered 10, after V lost 5 bases and J lost 2 bases. Germline lookup yields CDR1 SEHNR and CDR2 FQNEAQ (reference sequence). The CDR3 DNA is TGTGCCAGCAGCGCGACAGGGGAGGATACGAACTATGGCTACACCTTC. Protein sequence: CASSATGEDTNYGYTF.

V usage is TRBV30 and J usage is TRBJ1-1; possible D gene TRBD1, 5 bases. The CDR3 spans 15 residues. Germline V gene sequence: CDR1 GTSNPN, CDR2 SVGIG (reference sequence). V lost 0 bases to trimming and J lost 4 bases, with 15 bases between them. The CDR3 region is CAWSVGLQGTTEAFF. CDR3 coding DNA: TGTGCCTGGAGTGTAGGGTTGCAGGGAACCACTGAAGCTTTCTTT.

The chain couples TRBV11-2 to TRBJ2-7; D possibly corresponds to TRBD1 (5 bases). Trimming stripped 1 base from V and 5 bases from J, with 18 bases between. Looked up from germline, CDR1 is SGHAT and CDR2 is FQNNGV. The CDR3 is 16 residues long. The CDR3 loop is CASSLGPRAEGHEQYF. The CDR3 DNA reads TGTGCCAGCAGCTTAGGCCCCAGGGCGGAAGGCCACGAGCAGTACTTC.

This chain joins TRBV5-1 and TRBJ2-2; D uncertain. The V gene's germline CDR1 is SGHRS and CDR2 YFSETQ. Trimming cost V 7 bases and J 3 bases, with 16 bases left between them. The CDR3 length is 15 residues. The CDR3 DNA is TGCGCCAGCCGCCTCGTGATGGCGGACACCGGGGAGCTGTTTTTT. It encodes CASRLVMADTGELFF.

This sequence joins TRBV6-1 and TRBJ2-1, with 9 bases that match TRBD2. Germline CDR1 MNHNS, CDR2 SASEGT. The CDR3 covers 15 residues. J was trimmed by 2 bases and V by 1 base; bases with no gene match: 0. The CDR3 DNA reads TGTGCCAGCAGTGAAGGACTAGCGGCCTACAATGAGCAGTTCTTC. This codes for CASSEGLAAYNEQFF.

V gene TRBV11-2 combines with J gene TRBJ2-7; 9 bases map to TRBD2. The V segment lost 4 bases and the J segment 3 bases; nucleotides outside the gene matches: 13. The CDR3 contains 17 residues. Germline V CDR1 and CDR2: SGHAT, FQNNGV. The CDR3 DNA follows: TGTGCCAGCAGCTCCGGGCCCAAGGCTAGCGGGGACTACGAGCAGTACTTC. This gives the protein CASSSGPKASGDYEQYF.